The T cell receptor (beta chain) described here comes from a study of long-term antiretroviral therapy in people with HIV. With survey level as its setting, the immunoSEQ assay was v3.0. Assay: immunoSEQ multiplex PCR; the TCRdb copy retains only in-frame clones and omits some. The data contain nearly 30,000 clones, 85% to 90% of them seen just once; the ten biggest clones take up roughly 8%. Among participants with HIV, every one received treatment in the United States. The CDR3 runs to 15 residues. Trimming left V 5 bases short and J 6 bases short, with 17 bases between. The germline CDR1 and CDR2 sequences are SEHNR and FQNEAQ (reference sequence).

The rearrangement joins TRBV7-9 to TRBJ1-5; TRBD1 is a possible D gene (6 bases). The sample in question was unsorted PBMCs, obtained 3.2 years before starting antiretroviral therapy. The TCR was taken from a man aged 50-60 years with HIV. DNA for the CDR3: TGTGCCAGCAGCCCACTGTCAGGGGTCGGTCAGCCCCAGCATTTT. Translation gives CASSPLSGVGQPQHF.